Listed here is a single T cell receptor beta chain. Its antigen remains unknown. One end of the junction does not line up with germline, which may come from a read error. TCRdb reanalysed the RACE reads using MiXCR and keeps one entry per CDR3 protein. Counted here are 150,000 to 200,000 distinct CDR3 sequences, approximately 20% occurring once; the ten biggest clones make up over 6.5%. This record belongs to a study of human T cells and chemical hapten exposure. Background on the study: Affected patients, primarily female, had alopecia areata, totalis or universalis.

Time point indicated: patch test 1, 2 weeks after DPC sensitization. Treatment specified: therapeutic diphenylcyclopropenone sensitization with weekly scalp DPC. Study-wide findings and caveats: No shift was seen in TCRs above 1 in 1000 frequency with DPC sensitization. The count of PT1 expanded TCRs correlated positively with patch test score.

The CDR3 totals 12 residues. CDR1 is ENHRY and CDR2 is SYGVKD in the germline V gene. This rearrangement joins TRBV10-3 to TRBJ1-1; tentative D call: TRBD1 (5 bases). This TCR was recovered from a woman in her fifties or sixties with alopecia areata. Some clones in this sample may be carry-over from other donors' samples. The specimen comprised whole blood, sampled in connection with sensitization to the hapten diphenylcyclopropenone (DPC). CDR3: CATHGLTAEAFF. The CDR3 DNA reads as TGTGCCACCCACGGGCTGACAGCTGAGGCTTTCTTT.